This TCR beta chain was sequenced for a study of CD8+ T cells in alopecia areata. The overall study: Treated patients received severity scores based on the percentage of scalp area affected.

The treatment here: oral pan-JAK inhibitor, 5-10 mg twice daily. Following extraction, RNA underwent reverse transcription to cDNA, which served as the sequencing template. The protocol was immunoSEQ multiplex PCR, while the TCRdb copy is restricted to in-frame clones and leaves out a portion. The sample contains nearly 110,000 clones, roughly 84% of which appear only once. The CDR3 covers 14 residues. Germline-derived CDR1 and CDR2 are SGHAT and FQNNGV. V gave up 5 bases and J gave up 6 bases, with 15 bases separating them. This rearrangement joins TRBV11-2 to TRBJ2-3; D is possibly TRBD2 (5 bases). Sequencing was performed on CD8+ T cells sorted from blood, taken at week 24, from a patient treated with tofacitinib. This TCR came from a human donor with alopecia areata. The CDR3 spells CASSLEILVDTQYF. The CDR3 DNA is TGTGCCAGCAGCCTCGAGATACTAGTCGATACGCAGTATTTT.